This passage covers 32 T cell receptor beta chains from one sample sequenced in a study of CD8+CD57+ T cells in acquired aplastic anemia. Both TCR beta VDJ combination and CDR3 sequence profiling were carried out. Genomic DNA was the template for this profiling. One entry per CDR3 protein, called by TCRdb with MiXCR from the reads. Of about 190,000 distinct CDR3 sequences in the sample, around 50% are singletons; the top ten hold roughly 15%. The material sequenced was sorted CD4+, CD8+, or CD8+CD57+ T cells (not recorded which) from PBMCs. Source of these receptors: a human donor in good health, serving as a control.

This clonotype was seen at least ten times. This chain joins TRBV7-3 and TRBJ2-5, with 7 bases lining up with TRBD1. Germline V gives CDR1 SGHTA, CDR2 FQGTGA. This CDR3 contains 15 residues. The V segment lost 5 bases and the J segment 4 bases; nucleotides outside the gene matches: 10. The DNA for the CDR3 is TGTGCCAGCAGCCCACAGGGGACCTGGGGAGAGACCCAGTACTTC. Residues: CASSPQGTWGETQYF.

This clonotype was recorded a few times. The chain recombines TRBV18 with TRBJ1-6; the D gene is possibly TRBD1 (5 bases). The CDR3 is 17 amino acids. Trimming shortened V by 3 bases and J by 5 bases, and 17 bases separated the two germline ends. Germline CDR1 is KGHSH and CDR2 is LQKENI. This chain's CDR3 is CASSPVQSGSNNSPLHF. The CDR3 DNA follows: TGTGCCAGCTCACCGGTACAATCAGGGAGTAATAATTCACCCCTCCACTTT.

This clonotype was observed at least ten times. V gene TRBV5-1 combines with J gene TRBJ2-1; TRBD2 matches at 8 bases. With V trimmed by 0 bases and J by 3 bases, 5 bases remained unmatched. The CDR3 extends over 16 amino acids. CDR1 and CDR2 (germline): SGHRS, YFSETQ. CDR3 sequence: CASSLGPTSGYNEQFF. DNA of the CDR3: TGCGCCAGCAGCTTGGGGCCCACTAGCGGCTACAATGAGCAGTTCTTC.

This chain connects TRBV29-1 to TRBJ2-7; either TRBD1 or TRBD2 may fit D (6 bases each). The V end lost 0 bases, the J end lost 5 bases, and 17 bases lay between the germline ends. Germline values: CDR1 SQVTM, CDR2 ANQGSEA. This CDR3 is 15 amino acids long. The CDR3 DNA follows: TGCAGCGTTGAAGAGGGGGGAACAGGGTTCAACGAGCAGTACTTC. This encodes CSVEEGGTGFNEQYF.

This clonotype has only a few counts. This rearrangement joins TRBV20-1 to TRBJ2-1, with D perhaps TRBD1 (6 bases). The germline V and J ends were trimmed by 3 bases and 4 bases, with 7 bases remaining between them. The CDR3 is made up of 12 amino acids. The germline V gene encodes CDR1 DFQATT and CDR2 SNEGSKA (reference sequence). The CDR3 sequence: CSASTGYNEQFF. CDR3 nucleotide sequence: TGCAGTGCTAGTACAGGGTACAATGAGCAGTTCTTC.

This sequence joins TRBV3-1 and TRBJ2-1; 9 positions match TRBD1. Germline trimming cut 11 bases from V and 5 bases from J; bases unmatched to any gene: 13. In germline, CDR1 is LGHDT, CDR2 YNNKEL (reference sequence). The CDR3 spans 15 residues. The CDR3 loop is CAAGQGPPRDNEQFF. The DNA of the CDR3 is TGTGCCGCGGGACAGGGCCCTCCTAGGGACAATGAGCAGTTCTTC.

This clonotype was counted only a few times. The chain combines TRBV28 with TRBJ2-7; D is perhaps TRBD2 (7 bases). Germline V gives CDR1 MDHEN, CDR2 SYDVKM. CDR3 length equals 14 residues. Trimming cost V 1 base and J 2 bases, with 9 bases left between them. CDR3 loop: CASSLSGGAYEQYF. The CDR3, as DNA: TGTGCCAGCAGTTTATCGGGGGGCGCCTACGAGCAGTACTTC.

Many counts were recorded for this clonotype. One end of the junction does not line up with germline, which may come from a read error. The chain links TRBV7-7 to TRBJ2-3; TRBD2 matches at 14 bases. The CDR3 runs 19 residues. Germline CDR1 SSHAT, CDR2 FNYEAQ (reference sequence). CDR3 in DNA: TGTGCTAGCAGCTTAGCGCCCAGGACTAGCGGGGGGTTCACAGATACGCAGTATTTT. Its protein product is CASSLAPRTSGGFTDTQYF. Drawing the rest from reference TRBV7-7 and TRBJ2-3, the complete variable domain is GAGVSQSPRYKVTKRGQDVTLRCDPISSHATLYWYQQALGQGPEFLTYFNYEAQPDKSGLPSDRFSAERPEGSISTLTIQRTEQRDSAMYRCASSLAPRTSGGFTDTQYFGPGTRLTVL.

This clonotype was observed a few times. The V and J genes are TRBV7-2 and TRBJ1-6; 10 bases map to TRBD1. V shed 5 bases, J shed 10 bases, and the junction held 8 bases outside the gene matches. Germline V gives CDR1 SGHTA, CDR2 FQGNSA. The CDR3 length is 15 residues. This CDR3 reads CASSQTRDRGSPLHF. CDR3 sequence (DNA): TGTGCCAGCAGCCAGACCCGGGACAGGGGATCACCCCTCCACTTT.

This sequence joins TRBV11-1 and TRBJ2-3; 9 positions match TRBD2. The CDR3 is 16 amino acids. Germline V CDR1 and CDR2: SGHAT, FQDESV (reference sequence). V lost 0 bases, J lost 6 bases, and 7 bases stayed unmatched. CDR3 nucleotides: TGTGCCAGCAGCTTAGCGGGCGGGAGGGCACGGGATACGCAGTATTTT. Amino acid sequence: CASSLAGGRARDTQYF.

This chain joins TRBV24-1 and TRBJ2-1, with TRBD2 matching 9 bases. The CDR3 is made up of 21 amino acids. Germline V gives CDR1 KGHDR, CDR2 SFDVKD. With 3 bases clipped from V and 0 bases from J, the junction kept 17 bases outside the gene matches. In DNA, the CDR3 is TGTGCCACCAGTGATAACGACGGACCAGCGGGGGGCCGCAGCTCCTACAATGAGCAGTTCTTC. It yields the protein CATSDNDGPAGGRSSYNEQFF.

This clonotype was counted many times. The gene calls are TRBV5-5 and TRBJ1-1, with D possibly being TRBD1 (6 bases). Per the germline V gene, CDR1 is SGHKS and CDR2 is YYEKEE (reference sequence). The CDR3 extends over 14 amino acids. V was trimmed by 4 bases and J by 1 base, leaving 11 bases between them. CDR3 residues: CASSPGTTNTEAFF. The DNA of the CDR3 is TGTGCCAGCAGCCCCGGGACAACGAACACTGAAGCTTTCTTT.

V usage is TRBV9 and J usage is TRBJ2-3; TRBD2 matches 9 bases. The CDR3 runs 14 residues. The germline V gene has CDR1 SGDLS and CDR2 YYNGEE. The trim removed 4 bases at V and 4 bases at J, leaving 4 bases unmatched. The CDR3: CASSLAGDADTQYF. The CDR3, as DNA: TGTGCCAGCAGCTTAGCGGGGGATGCAGATACGCAGTATTTT.

V and J are TRBV7-2 and TRBJ1-2, with D uncertain. Germline-derived CDR1 and CDR2 are SGHTA and FQGNSA. V dropped 3 bases and J dropped 10 bases, with 6 bases sitting between them. The CDR3 loop spans 10 amino acids. The CDR3 region is CASSLSAYTF. The CDR3 DNA reads as TGTGCCAGCAGCTTGTCCGCCTACACCTTC.

Ten or more counts support this clonotype. The chain uses TRBV12-3 or TRBV12-4 and TRBJ1-6; possible D gene TRBD1, 6 bases. The length of the CDR3 is 16 residues. The germline V and J ends were trimmed by 3 bases and 6 bases, with 15 bases remaining between them. CDR3 region: CASSFQDRLGNSPLHF. The CDR3 DNA follows: TGTGCCAGCAGTTTCCAGGACAGACTGGGTAATTCACCCCTCCACTTT.

The V call is TRBV20-1, the J call TRBJ1-6, with D perhaps TRBD1 (6 bases). Trimming pared 0 bases from V and 14 bases from J, leaving 17 bases between. CDR1 and CDR2 from the germline V gene are DFQATT and SNEGSKA (reference sequence). CDR3 length equals 14 residues. CDR3 sequence: CSARDGAPRGSLHF. The CDR3 coding sequence is TGCAGTGCTAGAGATGGGGCCCCCAGGGGATCCCTCCACTTT.

This clonotype showed up many times. V is TRBV5-1 and J is TRBJ2-5; D might be TRBD2 (5 bases). Trimming took off 0 bases at V and 4 bases at J, with 13 bases between the two ends. The CDR3 has 15 residues. Looked up from germline, CDR1 is SGHRS and CDR2 is YFSETQ. For the CDR3, the DNA is TGCGCCAGCAGCTTGGGGGTACTAGTCCCAGAGACCCAGTACTTC. Its protein product is CASSLGVLVPETQYF.

The chain combines TRBV29-1 with TRBJ1-2; 8 bases match TRBD1. Germline trimming cut 1 base from V and 8 bases from J; bases unmatched to any gene: 3. This CDR3 comprises 12 residues. Germline V gene lookup returns CDR1 SQVTM and CDR2 ANQGSEA. The CDR3 DNA is TGCAGCGTTGAAGGCAGGGGGCAAGGCTACACCTTC. It translates to CSVEGRGQGYTF.

The chain couples TRBV12-3 or TRBV12-4 to TRBJ1-1; tentatively, D is TRBD1 (6 bases). The CDR3 contains 13 residues. Deletions cut 6 bases from V and 5 bases from J, with 13 bases between. Here the CDR3 DNA reads TGTGCCAGCAGCCCCTCCGGGACAACTGAAGCTTTCTTT. This sequence encodes CASSPSGTTEAFF.

V is TRBV4-2 and J is TRBJ1-5, with TRBD1 as a possible D gene (6 bases). The V gene lost 0 bases and the J gene lost 6 bases, with 12 bases spanning the gap. This CDR3 has 15 residues. The germline V gene encodes CDR1 LGHNA and CDR2 YNFKEQ. CDR3: CASSQDPTGTQPQHF. CDR3 nucleotides: TGTGCCAGCAGCCAAGATCCGACAGGTACTCAGCCCCAGCATTTT.

This clonotype has ten or more counts. V usage is TRBV24-1 and J usage is TRBJ1-2; D gene unclear. Deletions cut 6 bases from V and 2 bases from J, with 15 bases between. Germline V lookup: CDR1 KGHDR, CDR2 SFDVKD. This CDR3 region has 15 residues. CDR3 bases: TGTGCCACCAGTCCCTCGGGAGGGCCAAACTATGGCTACACCTTC. Residues: CATSPSGGPNYGYTF.

This chain connects TRBV7-8 to TRBJ2-7; TRBD1 agrees at 7 bases. Germline V gene lookup returns CDR1 SGHVS and CDR2 FQNEAQ. The junction had 3 bases not matched to a gene; V was cut back by 2 bases and J by 5 bases. This CDR3 spans 13 amino acids. Here the CDR3 reads CASSLPDRDEQYF. The CDR3 nucleotides read TGTGCCAGCAGCTTACCCGACAGGGACGAGCAGTACTTC.

This chain uses TRBV29-1 with TRBJ1-2; D may be TRBD1 (5 bases). The CDR3 totals 13 residues. V was shortened by 6 bases and J by 8 bases, with 19 bases between the two germline ends. CDR1 SQVTM and CDR2 ANQGSEA come from the germline V gene. The CDR3, as DNA: TGCAGCGTACTCGAGGGGCTGGAGAACGGCTACACCTTC. It yields the protein CSVLEGLENGYTF.

In regard to this clonotype: Mismatch with germline at one junction end may stem from a read error. The chain is built from TRBV10-2 and TRBJ1-2; tentatively, D is TRBD1 (6 bases). The germline CDR1 and CDR2 sequences are WSHSY and SAAADI. The CDR3 length is 13 residues. The CDR3 loop reads CASRTGANYGCTF. In DNA, the CDR3 is TGCGCCAGCAGGACAGGAGCTAACTATGGCTGCACCTTC.

This clonotype was observed at least ten times. The J gene is TRBJ2-7, the V gene TRBV5-1, with TRBD1 matching over 7 bases. The V gene's germline CDR1 is SGHRS and CDR2 YFSETQ. The CDR3 extends over 15 amino acids. Germline trimming cut 4 bases from V and 0 bases from J; bases unmatched to any gene: 7. The CDR3 DNA sequence: TGCGCCAGCAGCGAGGGACAGACAAGCTCCTACGAGCAGTACTTC. It specifies CASSEGQTSSYEQYF.

Many counts were recorded for this clonotype. The chain has TRBV5-1 and TRBJ2-7, with 9 bases that match TRBD1. V lost 4 bases, J lost 2 bases, and 4 bases stayed unmatched. Germline V gives CDR1 SGHRS, CDR2 YFSETQ. The CDR3 length is 14 residues. CDR3 amino acids: CASSTGQGPYEQYF. In nucleotides, the CDR3 is TGCGCCAGCAGCACGGGACAGGGCCCCTACGAGCAGTACTTC.

This clonotype has only a few counts. The genes are TRBV10-3 and TRBJ2-1; 10 nucleotides match TRBD2. From germline, CDR1 is ENHRY and CDR2 SYGVKD. This CDR3 is 15 amino acids long. V dropped 6 bases and J dropped 7; count of bases not matched to a gene: 9. The CDR3 sequence: CAISPSGGAMNEQFF. In DNA, the CDR3 is TGTGCCATCAGCCCTAGCGGGGGTGCTATGAATGAGCAGTTCTTC.

The V gene is TRBV18, the J gene TRBJ1-1; 10 positions agree with TRBD1. The V segment lost 0 bases and the J segment 10 bases; nucleotides outside the gene matches: 5. Germline V CDR1 and CDR2: KGHSH, LQKENI. The CDR3 has 14 residues. CDR3 residues: CASSPPPGQGPAFF. DNA of the CDR3: TGTGCCAGCTCACCACCCCCGGGACAGGGGCCAGCTTTCTTT.

The CDR3 DNA reads TGTGCCAGTGCCTCGGGCTACGAGCAGTACTTC. Its protein is CASASGYEQYF. The V call is TRBV19, the J call TRBJ2-7, with unresolved D. The CDR3 contains 11 residues. Germline V gene sequence: CDR1 LNHDA, CDR2 SQIVND (reference sequence). V lost 8 bases and J 3 bases, leaving 8 bases between the germline ends.

The chain links TRBV5-1 to TRBJ1-1; D might be TRBD1 (6 bases). The V gene lost 7 bases and the J gene lost 4 bases, with 14 bases spanning the gap. CDR1 and CDR2 (germline): SGHRS, YFSETQ. The CDR3 has 13 amino acids. The CDR3 sequence is CASGSDRITEAFF. DNA for the CDR3: TGCGCCAGCGGAAGCGACAGGATCACTGAAGCTTTCTTT.

This chain joins TRBV2 and TRBJ2-7, with 12 bases fitting TRBD2. The V segment lost 5 bases and the J segment 2 bases; nucleotides outside the gene matches: 7. Germline V CDR1 and CDR2: SNHLY, FYNNEI. This CDR3 contains 16 residues. The CDR3 coding sequence is TGTGCCAGCAGTTCCGGGACTAGCGGGTCGGCCTACGAGCAGTACTTC. Its translation: CASSSGTSGSAYEQYF. Supplemented by reference TRBV2 and TRBJ2-7, the full variable domain reads EPEVTQTPSHQVTQMGQEVILRCVPISNHLYFYWYRQILGQKVEFLVSFYNNEISEKSEIFDDQFSVERPDGSNFTLKIRSTKLEDSAMYFCASSSGTSGSAYEQYFGPGTRLTVT.

The gene calls are TRBV5-4 and TRBJ2-1; 10 nucleotides align to TRBD2. The CDR3 covers 15 residues. V gave up 2 bases and J gave up 9 bases; unmatched junction bases: 8. CDR1 and CDR2 (germline): SGHNT, YYREEE (reference sequence). CDR3 nucleotide sequence: TGTGCCAGCAGCTTAGCCCTAGCGGGGGTGAGTGAGCAGTTCTTC. It is translated as CASSLALAGVSEQFF.